A single sample is the source of the 24 T cell receptor beta chains below, sequenced in a study of blood T cell repertoires in COVID-19 (dated by TCRdb to 2018 to 2020). To prepare the library, the immunoSEQ multiplex PCR assay was applied. What TCRdb holds here is the immuneACCESS table cut down to in-frame rearrangements. Part of the clones is not present; checked against another copy, under half of the missing clones reflect an unresolved V gene, and the others are unexplained. Counted in this sample were tens of thousands of clones; around 86% of them appeared once. Together, the top ten hold approximately 1.2% of the sample. Sequenced sample: peripheral blood. These receptors were collected from a woman of 80 years or more with acute or convalescent COVID-19.

The rearrangement uses TRBV5-1 and TRBJ1-1; 9 bases map to TRBD1. The CDR3 spans 16 residues. The ends lost 0 bases at V and 4 bases at J; junction bases unmatched: 7. The germline gives CDR1 SGHRS, CDR2 YFSETQ. Written as DNA, the CDR3 is TGCGCCAGCAGCTTGGGGGACAGGGAAGATTCCACTGAAGCTTTCTTT. As protein: CASSLGDREDSTEAFF.

This rearrangement joins TRBV7-9 to TRBJ1-1; 7 bases line up with TRBD1. This CDR3 has 14 amino acids. V was pared by 5 bases and J by 2 bases, with 5 bases of the junction left unmatched. Germline CDR1 SEHNR, CDR2 FQNEAQ (reference sequence). The CDR3 region is CASSLQGLNTEAFF. The CDR3, as DNA: TGTGCCAGCAGCCTACAGGGGTTAAACACTGAAGCTTTCTTT.

The gene calls are TRBV19 and TRBJ2-2; a weak D match, TRBD2 (6 bases). The CDR3 totals 15 residues. Between the trimmed V and J ends, which lost 3 bases and 6 bases, there was a span of 14 bases. The germline V gene has CDR1 LNHDA and CDR2 SQIVND (reference sequence). Here the CDR3 reads CASSMGTSRPGELFF. The DNA of the CDR3 is TGTGCCAGTAGTATGGGTACTAGCCGGCCCGGGGAGCTGTTTTTT.

The chain is built from TRBV7-2 and TRBJ2-7; 7 positions match TRBD2. This CDR3 comprises 14 residues. Germline values: CDR1 SGHTA, CDR2 FQGNSA. V shed 5 bases and J 1 base; nucleotides not matched to a gene: 5. The CDR3 spells CASSRGLESYEQYF. CDR3 nucleotides: TGTGCCAGCAGCCGCGGACTAGAATCCTACGAGCAGTACTTC.

The V gene is TRBV28, the J gene TRBJ2-7, with 10 bases aligning to TRBD1. CDR1 MDHEN and CDR2 SYDVKM come from the germline V gene. The CDR3 runs 18 residues. Trimming cost V 5 bases and J 0 bases; bases outside gene matches: 13. The CDR3 loop reads CASSPRTGGRRSSYEQYF. CDR3 nucleotide sequence: TGTGCCAGCAGTCCGAGGACAGGGGGAAGGCGGAGCTCCTACGAGCAGTACTTC.

The chain uses TRBV3-1 (or the pseudogene TRBV3-2) and TRBJ2-3; TRBD2 matches 14 bases. The CDR3 totals 18 residues. V lost 5 bases and J lost 2; bases outside the gene matches: 9. Germline V lookup: CDR1 LGHDT, CDR2 YNNKEL (reference sequence). The CDR3 sequence: CASSATRTSGRPTDTQYF. CDR3 bases: TGTGCCAGCAGCGCAACTAGGACTAGCGGGAGGCCCACAGATACGCAGTATTTT.

The chain uses TRBV12-3 or TRBV12-4 and TRBJ1-2; TRBD1 agrees at 7 bases. The CDR3 runs to 12 residues. The ends lost 6 bases at V and 6 bases at J; junction bases unmatched: 4. The CDR3 spells CASSPGQHGYTF. The CDR3 DNA is TGTGCCAGCAGCCCGGGACAGCATGGCTACACCTTC.

This clone was counted a single time. This chain joins TRBV6-5 and TRBJ2-2; 7 bases line up with TRBD2. The CDR3 is 15 amino acids. The V segment lost 4 bases and the J segment 6 bases; nucleotides outside the gene matches: 8. Germline-derived CDR1 and CDR2 are MNHEY and SVGAGI. The CDR3 DNA reads as TGTGCCAGCAGTTTGGGAGGGCCTTTTTCCGGGGAGCTGTTTTTT. It translates to CASSLGGPFSGELFF.

The rearrangement uses TRBV28 and TRBJ1-1; TRBD1 might be the D (6 bases). This CDR3 spans 13 amino acids. Deletions cut 2 bases from V and 10 bases from J, with 14 bases between. Germline V CDR1 and CDR2: MDHEN, SYDVKM. In DNA form, the CDR3 reads TGTGCCAGCAGTTTACCGAGGACAGTACGAGCTTTCTTT. Protein product: CASSLPRTVRAFF.

V gene TRBV5-4 combines with J gene TRBJ2-5; 8 bases are shared with TRBD2. Germline loops: CDR1 SGHNT, CDR2 YYREEE (reference sequence). J was trimmed by 5 bases and V by 2 bases; bases with no gene match: 5. This CDR3 has 14 amino acids. This chain's CDR3 is CASSLAGVGETQYF. CDR3 bases: TGTGCCAGCAGCTTAGCGGGAGTGGGGGAGACCCAGTACTTC.

V gene TRBV14 combines with J gene TRBJ2-1; TRBD2 might be the D (6 bases). CDR1 and CDR2 from the germline V gene are SGHDN and FVKESK. The germline V and J ends were trimmed by 4 bases and 9 bases, with 25 bases remaining between them. This CDR3 spans 17 amino acids. CDR3 coding DNA: TGTGCCAGCAGCCGATTAGGCCGGGACTCCACATTCGGTGAGCAGTTCTTC. Amino acid sequence: CASSRLGRDSTFGEQFF.

The J gene is TRBJ2-2, the V gene TRBV6-5; 9 nucleotides agree with TRBD1. J was trimmed by 6 bases and V by 6 bases; bases with no gene match: 8. CDR1 is MNHEY, CDR2 SVGAGI, per germline. The CDR3 is 15 residues long. The CDR3 region is CASSATGGWAGELFF. CDR3 coding DNA: TGTGCCAGCAGCGCAACAGGGGGCTGGGCCGGGGAGCTGTTTTTT.

This chain uses TRBV11-3 with TRBJ2-7; 9 nucleotides align to TRBD1. Germline V lookup: CDR1 SGHNT, CDR2 YENEEA. The trim removed 5 bases at V and 4 bases at J, leaving 9 bases unmatched. The CDR3 has 15 amino acids. CDR3 in DNA: TGTGCCAGCAGCCCGGGCCCCGGGACAGGGTACGAGCAGTACTTC. Amino acids: CASSPGPGTGYEQYF.

V and J are TRBV6-2 or TRBV6-3 and TRBJ1-6; TRBD1 matches at 7 bases. V lost 4 bases, J lost 8 bases, and 5 bases stayed unmatched. The CDR3 loop spans 14 amino acids. Germline V gene sequence: CDR1 MNHEY, CDR2 SVGEGT. CDR3 sequence reads: CASSWVTGDSPLHF. For the CDR3, the DNA is TGTGCCAGCAGTTGGGTAACAGGGGATTCACCCCTCCACTTT.

V is TRBV6-2 or TRBV6-3 and J is TRBJ2-7; no clear D. Germline V gives CDR1 MNHEY, CDR2 SVGEGT. The CDR3 has 11 residues. The V and J ends lost 3 bases and 3 bases respectively, with 3 bases between them. In DNA, the CDR3 is TGTGCCAGCAGTTATCACTACGAGCAGTACTTC. This codes for CASSYHYEQYF.

This rearrangement joins TRBV2 to TRBJ1-5, with TRBD1 identical over 7 bases. This CDR3 has 14 residues. CDR1 and CDR2 from the germline V gene are SNHLY and FYNNEI. V lost 6 bases to trimming and J lost 3 bases; unmatched junction nucleotides: 5. CDR3 nucleotide sequence: TGTGCCAGCAGGGCGGACAGGAACAATCAGCCCCAGCATTTT. The encoded protein is CASRADRNNQPQHF.

This chain uses TRBV28 with TRBJ2-7; TRBD1 might be the D (6 bases). The CDR3 has 12 residues. V was clipped by 5 bases and J by 4 bases, with 9 bases between them. Germline assignment: CDR1 MDHEN and CDR2 SYDVKM. The CDR3 DNA reads TGTGCCAGCAGTCCCCAGGGGTACGAGCAGTACTTC. Amino acid sequence: CASSPQGYEQYF.

The sample holds a few counts of this clone. The chain joins TRBV7-6 to TRBJ1-6, with TRBD1 as a possible D gene (5 bases). In germline, CDR1 is SGHVS, CDR2 FNYEAQ. The CDR3 sequence is 14 residues long. Trimming removed 5 bases at V and 7 bases at J, with 12 bases between. This CDR3 is CASSQDSINSPLHF. Here the CDR3 DNA reads TGTGCCAGCAGCCAAGACAGCATCAATTCACCCCTCCACTTT. The full variable domain, rest sourced from reference TRBV7-6 and TRBJ1-6, is GAGVSQSPRYKVTKRGQDVALRCDPISGHVSLYWYRQALGQGPEFLTYFNYEAQQDKSGLPNDRFSAERPEGSISTLTIQRTEQRDSAMYRCASSQDSINSPLHFGNGTRLTVT.

The V call is TRBV2, the J call TRBJ1-1; a weak D match, TRBD1 (5 bases). V was cut by 7 bases and J by 1 base, with 7 bases left in between. The CDR3 sequence is 12 residues long. In germline, CDR1 is SNHLY, CDR2 FYNNEI. Here the CDR3 DNA reads TGTGCCAGCATGACAGCGAACACTGAAGCTTTCTTT. Translating gives CASMTANTEAFF. Combining the CDR3 with reference TRBV2 and TRBJ1-1 gives the whole variable domain EPEVTQTPSHQVTQMGQEVILRCVPISNHLYFYWYRQILGQKVEFLVSFYNNEISEKSEIFDDQFSVERPDGSNFTLKIRSTKLEDSAMYFCASMTANTEAFFGQGTRLTVV.

J is TRBJ2-7 and V is TRBV5-1; D is unresolved. This CDR3 comprises 13 residues. V lost 0 bases to trimming and J lost 2 bases, with 6 bases between them. CDR1 and CDR2 from the germline V gene are SGHRS and YFSETQ. CDR3 DNA: TGCGCCAGCAGCTTGGGCACTACCTACGAGCAGTACTTC. Translation gives CASSLGTTYEQYF.

For the CDR3, the DNA is TGTGCCAGCAGACCCACTGCCTACGAGCAGTACTTC. This sequence encodes CASRPTAYEQYF. V is TRBV6-5 and J is TRBJ2-7; D unclear. The CDR3 consists of 12 residues. In germline, CDR1 is MNHEY, CDR2 SVGAGI. V lost 6 bases and J lost 2, with 8 bases in between.

The chain has TRBV5-1 and TRBJ1-2; no firm D call. Germline V gives CDR1 SGHRS, CDR2 YFSETQ. V lost 4 bases and J 2 bases, leaving 9 bases between the germline ends. The CDR3 covers 13 residues. CDR3 protein: CASSPTENYGYTF. CDR3 nucleotides: TGCGCCAGCAGCCCCACAGAGAACTATGGCTACACCTTC. Full variable domain (missing parts from reference TRBV5-1 and TRBJ1-2): KAGVTQTPRYLIKTRGQQVTLSCSPISGHRSVSWYQQTPGQGLQFLFEYFSETQRNKGNFPGRFSGRQFSNSRSEMNVSTLELGDSALYLCASSPTENYGYTFGSGTRLTVV.

The chain combines TRBV11-2 with TRBJ2-3; 7 nucleotides agree with TRBD2. Germline CDR1 is SGHAT and CDR2 is FQNNGV. The CDR3 covers 16 residues. With V trimmed by 3 bases and J by 1 base, 7 bases remained unmatched. CDR3 bases: TGTGCCAGCAGCTTTAGTGGGGGGGTTGGCACAGATACGCAGTATTTT. It translates to CASSFSGGVGTDTQYF.

V is TRBV3-1 (or the pseudogene TRBV3-2) and J is TRBJ1-2; a weak D match, TRBD1 (6 bases). From germline, CDR1 is LGHDT and CDR2 YNNKEL (reference sequence). The CDR3 sequence is 16 residues long. The ends were cut back, 1 base at V and 8 bases at J, with 20 bases in the middle. The DNA for the CDR3 is TGTGCCAGCAGCCAAGGTGGGGGGGGCAGGACGGAAGGCTACACCTTC. It translates to CASSQGGGGRTEGYTF.